Listed below are T cell receptor beta chains from one sample, sequenced in a study of T cells in Graves' hyperthyroidism and ophthalmopathy. Via MiXCR, TCRdb re-called the multiplex PCR reads, giving one row per CDR3 protein. Of hundreds of thousands of distinct CDR3 sequences listed, approximately 18% are singletons. Specimen: blood. Receptors originate from a man in his forties or fifties with Graves' ophthalmopathy. The CDR3 runs from the conserved cysteine through the conserved F or W. A D gene is named only where the DNA matches it firmly. Clone size is not always given. Where it is, it says once, few, many or a class for expanded clones.

V	D	size	J	CDR3	DNA
TRBV5-1	-	many	TRBJ2-7	CASSLAGFGYEQYF	TGCGCCAGCAGCTTGGCCGGGTTCGGCTACGAGCAGTACTTC
TRBV7-2	TRBD2	many	TRBJ2-1	CASSLGAIAGGNEQFF	TGTGCCAGCAGCTTAGGGGCGATAGCGGGAGGAAATGAGCAGTTCTTC
TRBV6-1	-	few	TRBJ1-1	CASSGGFANTEAFF	TGTGCCAGCAGTGGGGGGTTTGCGAACACTGAAGCTTTCTTT
TRBV10-2	TRBD2	-	TRBJ2-3	CASSERLAGADTQYF	TGCGCCAGCAGTGAAAGGCTAGCGGGAGCAGATACGCAGTATTTT
TRBV5-8	-	-	TRBJ2-1	CASSLTVRKQFF	TGTGCCAGCAGCCTGACTGTCAGGAAGCAGTTCTTC
TRBV19	TRBD2	-	TRBJ2-1	CASIRTSGYNEQFF	TGTGCCAGTATTCGGACTAGCGGGTACAATGAGCAGTTCTTC
TRBV30	TRBD1	many	TRBJ1-3	CAWSSGQGAGNTIYF	TGTGCCTGGAGCTCCGGACAGGGCGCGGGAAACACCATATATTTT
TRBV10-1	TRBD2	-	TRBJ2-7	CASRGRLAKSSYEQYF	TGCGCCAGCCGGGGGAGACTAGCGAAAAGCTCCTACGAGCAGTACTTC
TRBV5-5	-	many	TRBJ1-1	CASKGGSHTEAFF	TGTGCCAGCAAGGGAGGGAGCCACACTGAAGCTTTCTTT
TRBV20-1	-	many	TRBJ2-7	CSARDSGRAYEQYF	TGCAGTGCTAGAGATTCTGGGAGAGCCTACGAGCAGTACTTC
TRBV11-2	-	many	TRBJ2-1	CASSLELRGGEQFF	TGTGCCAGCAGCTTAGAACTCAGGGGGGGTGAGCAGTTCTTC
TRBV20-1	-	-	TRBJ1-2	CSAREAGTGYTF	TGCAGTGCTAGAGAAGCAGGGACCGGCTACACCTTC
TRBV6-4	TRBD2	-	TRBJ2-1	CASSDSASGNNNEQFF	TGTGCCAGCAGTGACTCTGCTAGCGGGAACAACAATGAGCAGTTCTTC
TRBV10-3	-	-	TRBJ2-2	CAISNRAGELFF	TGTGCCATCAGTAACAGGGCCGGGGAGCTGTTTTTT
TRBV28	-	-	TRBJ2-7	CASMGTTPYEQYF	TGTGCCAGCATGGGGACAACCCCCTACGAGCAGTACTTC
TRBV30	TRBD2	-	TRBJ2-7	CAWSLWTSGSYEQYF	TGTGCCTGGAGTTTATGGACTAGCGGTTCCTACGAGCAGTACTTC
TRBV29-1	-	few	TRBJ2-7	CSVEVSRSSEQYF	TGCAGCGTTGAGGTTTCGAGGAGCTCCGAGCAGTACTTC
TRBV7-9	TRBD2	-	TRBJ2-7	CASSVTGTRLEQYF	TGTGCCAGCAGCGTTACCGGGACTAGGCTCGAGCAGTACTTC
TRBV7-3	TRBD1	-	TRBJ1-1	CASSSGGSTEAFF	TGTGCCAGCAGCTCAGGGGGGTCTACTGAAGCTTTCTTT
TRBV28	-	few	TRBJ2-1	CASSPWGGTTYNEQFF	TGTGCCAGCAGTCCTTGGGGGGGCACTACCTACAATGAGCAGTTCTTC
TRBV7-3	TRBD1	many	TRBJ2-5	CASSSGPGTGTQETQYF	TGTGCCAGCAGCTCCGGTCCCGGGACAGGGACCCAAGAGACCCAGTACTTC
TRBV5-1	-	many	TRBJ1-1	CASSLEGWGTEAFF	TGCGCCAGCAGCTTGGAGGGATGGGGCACTGAAGCTTTCTTT
TRBV2	TRBD2	many	TRBJ2-3	CASSDVLAGGGVTDTQYF	TGTGCCAGCAGTGACGTCCTAGCGGGAGGGGGGGTCACAGATACGCAGTATTTT
TRBV20-1	TRBD1	many	TRBJ2-5	CSAYRGETQYF	TGCAGTGCTTACAGGGGTGAGACCCAGTACTTC
TRBV27	-	-	TRBJ2-5	CASSFAGSTGETQYF	TGTGCCAGCAGTTTTGCCGGGTCCACTGGAGAGACCCAGTACTTC
TRBV29-1	TRBD1	few	TRBJ2-3	CSVKGAPDTQYF	TGCAGCGTAAAGGGGGCACCAGATACGCAGTATTTT
TRBV4-1	-	-	TRBJ1-5	CASSQDSAMGQPQHF	TGCGCCAGCAGCCAAGACTCGGCCATGGGACAGCCCCAGCATTTT
TRBV20-1	-	-	TRBJ2-3	CSAVSVRTDTQYF	TGCAGTGCTGTTTCCGTTCGCACAGATACGCAGTATTTT
TRBV6-9	-	-	TRBJ1-6	CASSYGAGKSPLHF	TGTGCCAGCAGTTACGGAGCAGGGAAGTCACCCCTCCACTTT
TRBV12-3/TRBV12-4	-	many	TRBJ1-1	CASTTGGRRNTEAFF	TGTGCCAGCACCACTGGGGGCAGGAGGAACACTGAAGCTTTCTTT
TRBV12-3/TRBV12-4	-	few	TRBJ1-5	CASKNQMDGLSNQPQHF	TGTGCCAGCAAGAATCAGATGGACGGGCTTAGCAATCAGCCCCAGCATTTT
TRBV24-1	-	many	TRBJ2-1	CATSDFGSGGLGEQFF	TGTGCCACCAGTGATTTCGGGAGTGGGGGTCTCGGTGAGCAGTTCTTC
TRBV5-1	-	-	TRBJ2-3	CASSRDRDTQYF	TGCGCCAGCAGCCGGGACCGTGATACGCAGTATTTT
TRBV5-1	-	few	TRBJ2-5	CASSLASTGEGETQYF	TGCGCCAGCAGCTTGGCCTCAACAGGGGAGGGGGAGACCCAGTACTTC
TRBV24-1	-	many	TRBJ1-2	CATSDYPDSRYTF	TGTGCCACCAGTGATTACCCGGACAGTCGCTACACCTTC
TRBV5-1	TRBD1	many	TRBJ2-7	CASSSHPGQGLEQYF	TGCGCCAGCAGCTCGCACCCCGGACAGGGCCTTGAGCAGTACTTC
TRBV11-2	-	many	TRBJ2-7	CASSLDWDSGYEQYF	TGTGCCAGCAGCTTAGATTGGGACAGCGGGTACGAGCAGTACTTC
TRBV7-9	-	-	TRBJ2-1	CASSATSLRNNEQFF	TGTGCCAGCAGCGCGACTAGTTTGAGAAACAATGAGCAGTTCTTC
TRBV24-1	-	-	TRBJ2-7	CATQGHHYEQYF	TGTGCCACCCAAGGACACCATTACGAGCAGTACTTC
TRBV12-3/TRBV12-4	-	-	TRBJ2-5	CASRFHSKETQYF	TGTGCCAGCAGGTTCCACAGTAAAGAGACCCAGTACTTC
TRBV6-1	-	many	TRBJ2-5	CASSEALETQYF	TGTGCCAGCAGTGAAGCGCTAGAGACCCAGTACTTC
TRBV30	TRBD1	few	TRBJ1-5	CAWSPGTGFVESNQPQHF	TGTGCCTGGAGTCCCGGGACAGGGTTCGTTGAGAGCAATCAGCCCCAGCATTTT
TRBV18	TRBD1	-	TRBJ2-7	CASSPAQGANLYEQYF	TGTGCCAGCTCACCAGCACAGGGGGCGAACCTTTACGAGCAGTACTTC
TRBV19	TRBD2	few	TRBJ2-5	CASSRYGTSGAGQETQYF	TGTGCCAGTAGTAGATACGGGACTAGCGGGGCCGGCCAAGAGACCCAGTACTTC
TRBV11-2	-	many	TRBJ2-2	CASSFRTDGELFF	TGTGCCAGCAGCTTCCGGACAGACGGGGAGCTGTTTTTT
TRBV14	-	-	TRBJ2-7	CASSQAPDYEQYF	TGTGCCAGCAGCCAAGCCCCGGATTACGAGCAGTACTTC
TRBV28	-	many	TRBJ1-1	CAVTTGFDTEAFF	TGTGCCGTTACCACAGGGTTCGACACTGAAGCTTTCTTT
TRBV18	TRBD1	-	TRBJ2-4	CASSFRDSIAKNIQYF	TGTGCCAGCTCCTTCCGGGACAGTATAGCCAAAAACATTCAGTACTTC
TRBV30	-	many	TRBJ2-1	CAWSVVGLKFSYNEQFF	TGTGCCTGGAGTGTCGTTGGACTTAAGTTTTCCTACAATGAGCAGTTCTTC
TRBV3-1	-	few	TRBJ2-2	CASSQERTGFHTGELFF	TGTGCCAGCAGCCAAGAAAGAACAGGGTTCCACACCGGGGAGCTGTTTTTT
TRBV3-1	-	-	TRBJ2-7	CASSHAGFTYEQYF	TGTGCCAGCAGCCATGCAGGCTTCACCTACGAGCAGTACTTC
TRBV11-2	TRBD2	-	TRBJ2-7	CASSPHPSGRANEQYF	TGTGCCAGCAGCCCCCACCCTAGCGGGAGGGCCAACGAGCAGTACTTC